The next 26 T cell receptor beta chains were all read from a single sample in a study of technical replicates of blood from several donors. TCRdb keeps only in-frame clones here, not all; method: immunoSEQ multiplex PCR. The sample contains around 85,000 clones, around 94% of which appear only once. Specimen: T cells isolated from PBMCs. The receptors shown here come from a human donor in good health.

Notes on this clone: The same CDR3 also results from other DNA sequences found in this sample. V usage is TRBV27 and J usage is TRBJ1-1; D is ambiguous. The ends were cut back, 6 bases at V and 1 base at J, with 9 bases in the middle. Germline CDR1 and CDR2: MNHEY and SMNVEV (reference sequence). The CDR3 totals 13 residues. The CDR3 spells CASSLTGNTEAFF. DNA of the CDR3: TGTGCCAGCAGCCTGACGGGGAACACTGAAGCTTTCTTT.

This chain links TRBV7-9 with TRBJ1-1; TRBD1 might be the D (6 bases). CDR3 length: 15 amino acids. Trimming pared 5 bases from V and 11 bases from J, leaving 24 bases between. Germline lookup yields CDR1 SEHNR and CDR2 FQNEAQ (reference sequence). The CDR3 DNA reads TGTGCCAGCAGCCGACCGAACCTACAGGGCTTCGGGGCTTTCTTT. It yields the protein CASSRPNLQGFGAFF.

V gene TRBV28 combines with J gene TRBJ1-4; D is ambiguous. There are 16 residues in the CDR3. The germline CDR1 and CDR2 sequences are MDHEN and SYDVKM. V dropped 5 bases and J dropped 0 bases, with 13 bases sitting between them. CDR3 sequence: CASSPVELATNEKLFF. CDR3 DNA sequence: TGTGCCAGCAGTCCCGTCGAGCTGGCAACTAATGAAAAACTGTTTTTT.

V is TRBV15 and J is TRBJ1-5; possibly TRBD1 for D (6 bases). Trimming stripped 0 bases from V and 3 bases from J, with 15 bases between. CDR1 and CDR2 from the germline V gene are LNHNV and YYDKDF (reference sequence). The CDR3 totals 17 residues. Here the CDR3 reads CATSREGTQGNNQPQHF. The CDR3 DNA follows: TGTGCCACCAGCAGAGAGGGTACGCAGGGGAACAATCAGCCCCAGCATTTT.

This chain joins TRBV25-1 and TRBJ1-1; 9 positions match TRBD1. Germline loops: CDR1 MGHDK, CDR2 SYGVNS. CDR3 length: 12 amino acids. With V trimmed by 6 bases and J by 11 bases, 7 bases remained unmatched. The CDR3 DNA sequence: TGTGCCAGCAGCCACGGACAGGGGAGGGCTTTCTTT. This codes for CASSHGQGRAFF.

J is TRBJ1-3 and V is TRBV29-1, with a weak D call TRBD1 (5 bases). The CDR3 is 14 amino acids. The ends were cut back, 2 bases at V and 2 bases at J, with 10 bases in the middle. Germline CDR1 and CDR2: SQVTM and ANQGSEA. CDR3 coding DNA: TGCAGCGTTGAAAGATCGGGGGCTGGAAACACCATATATTTT. This encodes CSVERSGAGNTIYF.

Here the CDR3 DNA reads TGTGCCAGCCGCCCGTGGGGGGGCCCACCCTACGAGCAGTACTTC. Its protein is CASRPWGGPPYEQYF. The chain has TRBV5-4 and TRBJ2-7; D is perhaps TRBD2 (7 bases). Trimming pared 7 bases from V and 2 bases from J, leaving 19 bases between. Germline V gene data show CDR1 as SGHNT and CDR2 as YYREEE (reference sequence). The CDR3 length is 15 residues.

V and J are TRBV5-1 and TRBJ2-3, with TRBD1 as a possible D gene (5 bases). Germline V gives CDR1 SGHRS, CDR2 YFSETQ. The CDR3 extends over 16 amino acids. The V gene lost 0 bases and the J gene lost 6 bases, with 17 bases spanning the gap. Written as DNA, the CDR3 is TGCGCCAGCAGCTTGGAGGTGGGGCCCTCTGGGGATACGCAGTATTTT. Translating it yields CASSLEVGPSGDTQYF.

This chain uses TRBV2 with TRBJ2-2; 11 positions match TRBD1. CDR3 length: 15 amino acids. The V segment lost 6 bases and the J segment 4 bases; nucleotides outside the gene matches: 4. CDR1 is SNHLY, CDR2 FYNNEI, per germline. The CDR3 sequence is CASRRDRGSTGELFF. In DNA, the CDR3 is TGTGCCAGCAGGAGGGACAGGGGGTCCACCGGGGAGCTGTTTTTT.

As concerns this clone: At one end the junction does not follow the germline gene, possibly because of a read error. The J gene is TRBJ1-1, the V gene TRBV13, with D perhaps matching TRBD1 (5 bases). CDR1 is PRHDT and CDR2 is FYEKMQ in the germline V gene (reference sequence). The CDR3 consists of 15 residues. CDR3 region: CASTLEAGVGTEAFF. In nucleotides, the CDR3 is TGTGCCAGCACCTTAGAGGCGGGGGTGGGCACTGAAGCTTTCTTT.

This CDR3 reads CASSQAWREAGGELFF. The CDR3 DNA sequence: TGTGCCAGCAGCCAAGCGTGGCGGGAGGCGGGCGGGGAGCTGTTTTTT. The chain joins TRBV4-2 to TRBJ2-2; 8 nucleotides agree with TRBD2. This CDR3 contains 16 residues. Germline V gene lookup returns CDR1 LGHNA and CDR2 YNFKEQ. V gave up 1 base and J gave up 7 bases; unmatched junction bases: 8.

The chain employs TRBV5-6 and TRBJ2-7, with D possibly being TRBD2 (6 bases). The CDR3 contains 14 residues. Germline V CDR1 and CDR2: SGHDT, YYEEEE. V was shortened by 0 bases and J by 2 bases, with 9 bases between the two germline ends. CDR3 in amino acids: CASSLEDYPYEQYF. CDR3 DNA: TGTGCCAGCAGCTTGGAGGACTATCCCTACGAGCAGTACTTC.

This clone was counted once. The V call is TRBV4-2, the J call TRBJ2-6; D is perhaps TRBD1 (6 bases). V was cut by 0 bases and J by 2 bases, with 11 bases left in between. Germline V CDR1 and CDR2: LGHNA, YNFKEQ. The length of the CDR3 is 17 residues. The CDR3 is CASSQDRDTPGANVLTF. The CDR3 DNA follows: TGTGCCAGCAGCCAAGACCGGGACACCCCTGGGGCCAACGTCCTGACTTTC.

The gene calls are TRBV5-4 and TRBJ2-5; 11 bases fit TRBD2. The length of the CDR3 is 17 residues. J lost 4 bases, V lost 1 base, and 9 bases had no gene match. Germline CDR1 and CDR2: SGHNT and YYREEE (reference sequence). CDR3 protein: CASSLKVLAGVGETQYF. DNA of the CDR3: TGTGCCAGCAGCTTGAAAGTACTAGCGGGAGTTGGAGAGACCCAGTACTTC.

The chain uses TRBV5-1 and TRBJ2-1; the match to TRBD1 covers 7 bases. The V and J ends lost 3 bases and 7 bases, in that order; junction bases with no gene match: 19. The length of the CDR3 is 18 residues. Germline loops: CDR1 SGHRS, CDR2 YFSETQ. Here the CDR3 reads CASSYTTGVGLGQNEQFF. The CDR3 DNA reads TGCGCCAGCAGCTACACAACAGGGGTCGGGCTCGGTCAAAATGAGCAGTTCTTC.

V is TRBV9 and J is TRBJ2-3, with a tentative D call TRBD2 (6 bases). The length of the CDR3 is 15 residues. Germline loops: CDR1 SGDLS, CDR2 YYNGEE. Trimming pared 0 bases from V and 7 bases from J, leaving 15 bases between. The CDR3 protein is CASSVGLARSNTQYF. The CDR3 region has the DNA TGTGCCAGCAGCGTAGGGCTAGCGAGGTCCAATACGCAGTATTTT.

The genes are TRBV28 and TRBJ1-5; D remains ambiguous. This CDR3 contains 15 residues. Trimming shortened V by 3 bases and J by 6 bases, and 15 bases separated the two germline ends. CDR1 and CDR2 from the germline V gene are MDHEN and SYDVKM. The CDR3 sequence: CASSFGRARAQPQHF. The CDR3 DNA reads TGTGCCAGCAGTTTCGGTAGGGCGCGGGCTCAGCCCCAGCATTTT.

Only a few counts were recorded for this clone. This chain's CDR3 is CASTLSAGSGELFF. CDR3 nucleotide sequence: TGTGCCAGCACCCTAAGCGCAGGGTCCGGGGAGCTGTTTTTT. The gene calls are TRBV14 and TRBJ2-2; tentatively, D is TRBD1 (5 bases). From germline, CDR1 is SGHDN and CDR2 FVKESK. Trimming took off 7 bases at V and 6 bases at J, with 15 bases between the two ends. This CDR3 contains 14 residues.

The chain couples TRBV9 to TRBJ1-5, with D perhaps TRBD1 (6 bases). Looked up from germline, CDR1 is SGDLS and CDR2 is YYNGEE. This CDR3 has 15 residues. Trimming shortened V by 2 bases and J by 8 bases, and 17 bases separated the two germline ends. Here the CDR3 reads CASSVETGLNEPQHF. CDR3 nucleotide sequence: TGTGCCAGCAGCGTCGAGACAGGTTTGAATGAGCCCCAGCATTTT.

In its sample, this clone was seen once. This rearrangement joins TRBV5-1 to TRBJ2-7, with 7 nucleotides matching TRBD2. V shed 2 bases and J 0 bases; nucleotides not matched to a gene: 14. The CDR3 is 18 residues long. Germline-derived CDR1 and CDR2 are SGHRS and YFSETQ. The DNA for the CDR3 is TGCGCCAGCAGCTTTGGGAAAATAGCGGGCCCCAGCTCCTACGAGCAGTACTTC. It translates to CASSFGKIAGPSSYEQYF.

This clone was counted a single time. The CDR3 coding sequence is TGTGCCAGCAGTTTAATCCCAAAAGAGACCCAGTACTTC. Amino acids: CASSLIPKETQYF. The V and J genes are TRBV27 and TRBJ2-5, with D unresolved. From germline, CDR1 is MNHEY and CDR2 SMNVEV (reference sequence). V was cut by 2 bases and J by 3 bases, with 7 bases left in between. CDR3 length equals 13 residues.

The rearrangement joins TRBV14 to TRBJ2-1, with D perhaps matching TRBD1 (6 bases). CDR3 length: 16 amino acids. Germline CDR1 SGHDN, CDR2 FVKESK. V shed 2 bases and J shed 5 bases, with 16 bases lying between them. CDR3 sequence reads: CASSQTMGALDNEQFF. The CDR3 DNA follows: TGTGCCAGCAGCCAAACGATGGGGGCCTTGGACAATGAGCAGTTCTTC.

This chain connects TRBV5-1 to TRBJ1-4, with D perhaps matching TRBD1 (6 bases). V was pared by 4 bases and J by 7 bases, with 17 bases between. The CDR3 sequence is 15 residues long. Germline assignment: CDR1 SGHRS and CDR2 YFSETQ. As DNA, the CDR3 is TGCGCCAGCAGCGGACTCACAGGGAAGGGTGAAAAACTGTTTTTT. Its translation: CASSGLTGKGEKLFF.

V gene TRBV5-1 combines with J gene TRBJ2-7, with a tentative D call TRBD1 (6 bases). V lost 1 base and J lost 6, with 11 bases in between. The germline V gene has CDR1 SGHRS and CDR2 YFSETQ. The CDR3 sequence is 13 residues long. The CDR3 spells CASSLTGQPEQYF. CDR3 DNA sequence: TGCGCCAGCAGCTTGACAGGACAGCCCGAGCAGTACTTC.

The chain carries TRBV2 and TRBJ2-4; D is undetermined. Germline values: CDR1 SNHLY, CDR2 FYNNEI. Trimming took off 2 bases at V and 1 base at J, with 15 bases between the two ends. The CDR3 spans 17 residues. For the CDR3, the DNA is TGTGCCAGCAGTGAATGGAGTGGTTCGAGGGCCAAAAACATTCAGTACTTC. Its translation: CASSEWSGSRAKNIQYF.

CDR3 bases: TGTGCCAGCAGCTTCGACAGGGGAGAAAGGTTTGAGCAGTTCTTC. Its translation is CASSFDRGERFEQFF. The chain uses TRBV11-2 and TRBJ2-1; 8 bases are shared with TRBD1. The J segment lost 9 bases and the V segment lost 3 bases, leaving 10 bases of the junction unmatched. This CDR3 is 15 amino acids long. In germline, CDR1 is SGHAT, CDR2 FQNNGV.